This T cell receptor (beta chain) emerged from a study of blood T cell repertoires in COVID-19. Germline CDR1 KGHDR, CDR2 SFDVKD. The CDR3 has 11 amino acids. The V gene lost 9 bases and the J gene lost 5 bases, with 9 bases spanning the gap. Clones were read by immunoSEQ multiplex PCR, and TCRdb kept only the in-frame ones, dropping some. The sample shows 200,000 to 250,000 clones, around 84% of them seen only once. Two consecutive negative NP/OP PCR tests, clearance, or resolved symptoms defined Cohort 3 recovery. The sample consisted of PBMCs or T cells enriched from blood (not recorded which). This chain uses TRBV24-1 with TRBJ1-1; D is ambiguous. This receptor was taken from a woman in her 40s who had recovered from COVID-19. As DNA, the CDR3 is TGTGCCACCTCCGGGTGGACTGAAGCTTTCTTT. Translating gives CATSGWTEAFF.